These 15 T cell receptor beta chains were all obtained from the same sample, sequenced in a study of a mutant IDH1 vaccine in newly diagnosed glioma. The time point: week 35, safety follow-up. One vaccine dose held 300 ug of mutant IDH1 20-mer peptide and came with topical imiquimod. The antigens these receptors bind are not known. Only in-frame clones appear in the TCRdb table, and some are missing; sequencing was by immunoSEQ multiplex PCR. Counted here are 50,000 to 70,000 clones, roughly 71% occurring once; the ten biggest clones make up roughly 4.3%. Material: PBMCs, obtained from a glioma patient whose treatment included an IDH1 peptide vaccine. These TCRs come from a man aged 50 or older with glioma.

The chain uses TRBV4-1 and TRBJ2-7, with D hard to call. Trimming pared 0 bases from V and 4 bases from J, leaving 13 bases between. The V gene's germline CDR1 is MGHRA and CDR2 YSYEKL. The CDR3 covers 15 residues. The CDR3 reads CASSQDSAGSYEQYF. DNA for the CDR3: TGCGCCAGCAGCCAAGATTCGGCAGGCTCATACGAGCAGTACTTC.

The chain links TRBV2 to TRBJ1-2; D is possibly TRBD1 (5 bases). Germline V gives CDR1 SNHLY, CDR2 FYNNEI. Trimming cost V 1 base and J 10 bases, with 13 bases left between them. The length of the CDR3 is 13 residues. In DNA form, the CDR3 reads TGTGCCAGCAGTGAAGGATCCCACAGGTCCTACACCTTC. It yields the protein CASSEGSHRSYTF.

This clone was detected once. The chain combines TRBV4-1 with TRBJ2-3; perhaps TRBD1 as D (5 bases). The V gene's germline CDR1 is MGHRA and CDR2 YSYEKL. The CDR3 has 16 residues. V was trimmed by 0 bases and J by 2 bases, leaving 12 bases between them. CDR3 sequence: CASSQEKGAATDTQYF. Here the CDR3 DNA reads TGCGCCAGCAGCCAAGAGAAAGGGGCGGCCACAGATACGCAGTATTTT.

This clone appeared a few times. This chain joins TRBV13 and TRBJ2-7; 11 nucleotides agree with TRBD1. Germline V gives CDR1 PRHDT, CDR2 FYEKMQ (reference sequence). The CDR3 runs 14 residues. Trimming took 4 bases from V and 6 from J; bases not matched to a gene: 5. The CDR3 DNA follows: TGTGCCAGCAGCTCCGGGACAGGGGGTTTCGAGCAGTACTTC. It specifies CASSSGTGGFEQYF.

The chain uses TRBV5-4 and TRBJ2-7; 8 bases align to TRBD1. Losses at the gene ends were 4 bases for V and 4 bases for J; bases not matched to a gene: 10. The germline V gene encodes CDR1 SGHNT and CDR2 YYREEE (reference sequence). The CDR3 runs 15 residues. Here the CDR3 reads CASSLGQGEVYEQYF. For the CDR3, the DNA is TGTGCCAGCAGCCTTGGACAGGGAGAGGTGTACGAGCAGTACTTC.

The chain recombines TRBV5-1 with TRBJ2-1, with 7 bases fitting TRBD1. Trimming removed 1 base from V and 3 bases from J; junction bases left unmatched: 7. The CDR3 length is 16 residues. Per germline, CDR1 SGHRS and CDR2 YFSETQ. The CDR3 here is CASSLKPSGGYNEQFF. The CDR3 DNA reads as TGCGCCAGCAGCTTGAAGCCGTCAGGGGGCTACAATGAGCAGTTCTTC.

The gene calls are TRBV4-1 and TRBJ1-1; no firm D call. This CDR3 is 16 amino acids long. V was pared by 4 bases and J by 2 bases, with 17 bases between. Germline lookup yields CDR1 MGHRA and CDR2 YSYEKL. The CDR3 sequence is CASSRPPEGENTEAFF. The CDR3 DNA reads TGCGCCAGCAGCCGACCCCCCGAGGGAGAAAACACTGAAGCTTTCTTT.

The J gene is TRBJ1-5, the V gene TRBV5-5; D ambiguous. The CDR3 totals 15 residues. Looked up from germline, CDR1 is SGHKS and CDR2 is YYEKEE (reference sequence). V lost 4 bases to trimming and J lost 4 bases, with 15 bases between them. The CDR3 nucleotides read TGTGCCAGCAGCCCGGACGACCGGTCGAATCAGCCCCAGCATTTT. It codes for CASSPDDRSNQPQHF.

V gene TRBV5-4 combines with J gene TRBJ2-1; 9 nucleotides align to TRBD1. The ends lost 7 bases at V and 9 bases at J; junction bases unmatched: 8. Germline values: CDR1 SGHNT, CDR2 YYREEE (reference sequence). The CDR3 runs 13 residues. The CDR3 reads CASCLQGASEQFF. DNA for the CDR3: TGTGCCAGCTGTTTACAGGGGGCGAGTGAGCAGTTCTTC. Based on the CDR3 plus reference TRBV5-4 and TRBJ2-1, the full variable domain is ETGVTQSPTHLIKTRGQQVTLRCSSQSGHNTVSWYQQALGQGPQFIFQYYREEENGRGNFPPRFSGLQFPNYSSELNVNALELDDSALYLCASCLQGASEQFFGPGTRLTVL.

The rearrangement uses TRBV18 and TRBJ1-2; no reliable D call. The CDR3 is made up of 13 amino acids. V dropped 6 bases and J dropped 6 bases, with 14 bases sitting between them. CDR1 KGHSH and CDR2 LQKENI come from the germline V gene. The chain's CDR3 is CASSPDLRDGYTF. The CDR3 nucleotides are TGTGCCAGCTCCCCGGACCTACGGGATGGCTACACCTTC.

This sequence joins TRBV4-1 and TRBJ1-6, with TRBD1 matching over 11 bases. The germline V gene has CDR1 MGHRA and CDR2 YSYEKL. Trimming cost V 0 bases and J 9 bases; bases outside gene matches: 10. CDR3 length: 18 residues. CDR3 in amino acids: CASSQESGTGGFVSPLHF. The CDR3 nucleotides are TGCGCCAGCAGCCAAGAATCCGGGACAGGGGGTTTTGTTTCACCCCTCCACTTT.

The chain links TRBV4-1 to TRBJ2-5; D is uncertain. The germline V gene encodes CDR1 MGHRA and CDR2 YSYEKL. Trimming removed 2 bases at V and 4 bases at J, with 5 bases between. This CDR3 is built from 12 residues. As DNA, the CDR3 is TGCGCCAGCAGCCAAACGGGAGAGACCCAGTACTTC. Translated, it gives CASSQTGETQYF.

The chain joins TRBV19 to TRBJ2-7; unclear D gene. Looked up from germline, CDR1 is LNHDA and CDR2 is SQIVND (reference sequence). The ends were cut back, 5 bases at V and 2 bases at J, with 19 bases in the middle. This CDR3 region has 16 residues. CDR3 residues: CASSLHPGVGTYEQYF. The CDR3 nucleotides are TGTGCCAGTAGTCTACACCCTGGCGTAGGAACCTACGAGCAGTACTTC.

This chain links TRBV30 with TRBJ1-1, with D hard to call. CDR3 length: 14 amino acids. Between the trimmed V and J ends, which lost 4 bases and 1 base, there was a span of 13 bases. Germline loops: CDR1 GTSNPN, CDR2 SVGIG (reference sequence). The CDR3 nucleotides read TGTGCCTGGAAAGAGGTCTGGAAGAACACTGAAGCTTTCTTT. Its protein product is CAWKEVWKNTEAFF.

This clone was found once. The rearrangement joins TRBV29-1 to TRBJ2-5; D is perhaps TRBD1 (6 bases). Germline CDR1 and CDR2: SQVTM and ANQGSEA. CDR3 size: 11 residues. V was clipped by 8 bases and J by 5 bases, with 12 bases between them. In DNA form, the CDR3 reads TGCAGCACCGGGACAAGTGAGACCCAGTACTTC. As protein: CSTGTSETQYF.